Below are 5 T cell receptor beta chains sequenced from a single sample in a study of CD8 T cells in ankylosing spondylitis. TCRdb ran MiXCR on the 5' RACE reads and lists one entry per CDR3 protein. Of just over 350,000 distinct CDR3 sequences listed, roughly 22% are singletons. Sequenced: blood, either unsorted or a sorted T cell fraction (not recorded which). These receptors came from a male donor with ankylosing spondylitis or in good health (not recorded which).

The rearrangement links TRBV5-1 to TRBJ2-5; TRBD1 might be the D (5 bases). Germline V gives CDR1 SGHRS, CDR2 YFSETQ. The ends were cut back, 1 base at V and 5 bases at J, with 12 bases in the middle. There are 14 residues in the CDR3. The CDR3 reads CASSLWAGMETQYF. In DNA, the CDR3 is TGCGCCAGCAGCTTGTGGGCAGGGATGGAGACCCAGTACTTC.

This clonotype was observed a few times. The V and J genes are TRBV24-1 and TRBJ2-1; 11 positions match TRBD1. The germline V gene encodes CDR1 KGHDR and CDR2 SFDVKD. V lost 6 bases to trimming and J lost 7 bases; unmatched junction nucleotides: 10. There are 16 residues in the CDR3. CDR3 DNA: TGTGCCACCAGTAAACCGGGACAGGGGGAGGGTAATGAGCAGTTCTTC. It specifies CATSKPGQGEGNEQFF.

The chain uses TRBV18 and TRBJ1-2; TRBD1 is a possible D gene (6 bases). Per the germline V gene, CDR1 is KGHSH and CDR2 is LQKENI. V shed 3 bases and J shed 2 bases, with 10 bases lying between them. This CDR3 contains 14 residues. Written as DNA, the CDR3 is TGTGCCAGCTCACCTTATGGACAGAACTATGGCTACACCTTC. It is translated as CASSPYGQNYGYTF. Supplemented by reference TRBV18 and TRBJ1-2, the full variable domain reads NAGVMQNPRHLVRRRGQEARLRCSPMKGHSHVYWYRQLPEEGLKFMVYLQKENIIDESGMPKERFSAEFPKEGPSILRIQQVVRGDSAAYFCASSPYGQNYGYTFGSGTRLTVV.

The rearrangement joins TRBV10-3 to TRBJ2-4, with D unresolved. The V and J ends lost 0 bases and 7 bases respectively, with 4 bases between them. The CDR3 has 12 residues. Germline V gives CDR1 ENHRY, CDR2 SYGVKD. The CDR3 spells CAISESANIQYF. DNA for the CDR3: TGTGCCATCAGTGAGTCGGCGAACATTCAGTACTTC.

The chain recombines TRBV7-8 with TRBJ2-1; D not certain. There are 12 residues in the CDR3. Germline-derived CDR1 and CDR2 are SGHVS and FQNEAQ. The V and J ends lost 3 bases and 8 bases respectively, with 8 bases between them. The DNA of the CDR3 is TGTGCCAGCAGCTTCCCGTTGGATGAGCAGTTCTTC. Translating it yields CASSFPLDEQFF. Full variable domain (outside the CDR3, taken from reference TRBV7-8 and TRBJ2-1): GAGVSQSPRYKVAKRGQDVALRCDPISGHVSLFWYQQALGQGPEFLTYFQNEAQLDKSGLPSDRFFAERPEGSVSTLKIQRTQQEDSAVYLCASSFPLDEQFFGPGTRLTVL.